Below, 2 T cell receptor beta chains from the same sample are listed, as sequenced in a study of T cells in Graves' hyperthyroidism and ophthalmopathy (dated by TCRdb to between 2018 and 2020). The protocol used for the library was multiplex PCR. The reads were generated on an Illumina HiSeq 2000. TCR beta CDR3 regions were amplified from RNA transcripts. A first-round RT-PCR of the TCR CDR3 used the HTBI primer set with the Qiagen OneStep RT-PCR kit. TCRdb reprocessing: public reads trimmed at Q25 with fastp, clones called with MiXCR, in-frame beta chains kept. Under each unique CDR3 protein, matching rows form one entry showing the most common genes and DNA. This sample has around 340,000 distinct CDR3 sequences in its table, and about 21% of those were observed once. The ten most abundant clones make up around 50% of the sample. The specimen was blood. All receptors derive from a woman between 45 and 60 years old with Graves' hyperthyroidism.

The chain joins TRBV2 to TRBJ2-1, with 10 bases fitting TRBD2. J gave up 1 base and V 4 bases, and 13 bases lay outside the gene matches. CDR1 SNHLY and CDR2 FYNNEI come from the germline V gene. The CDR3 sequence is 19 residues long. CDR3 DNA: TGTGCCAGCAGTGTCCAGCGGGAGGGCTCAAGTTCGTCCTACAATGAGCAGTTCTTC. Its translation: CASSVQREGSSSSYNEQFF. Full variable domain (remainder filled in from reference TRBV2 and TRBJ2-1): EPEVTQTPSHQVTQMGQEVILRCVPISNHLYFYWYRQILGQKVEFLVSFYNNEISEKSEIFDDQFSVERPDGSNFTLKIRSTKLEDSAMYFCASSVQREGSSSSYNEQFFGPGTRLTVL.

This clonotype appeared many times. This chain joins TRBV10-2 and TRBJ2-3; D remains unclear. V shed 6 bases and J shed 2 bases, with 6 bases lying between them. Germline loops: CDR1 WSHSY, CDR2 SAAADI. The CDR3 runs 12 residues. The CDR3 here is CASSVTTDTQYF. The CDR3 DNA sequence: TGCGCCAGCAGCGTAACCACAGATACGCAGTATTTT.